This is a list of T cell receptor beta chains from one sample in a study of blood T cell repertoires in COVID-19. Using immunoSEQ multiplex PCR, the repertoire was profiled, and TCRdb retains in-frame clones only, with some absent. This table holds under 150,000 clones, around three quarters found once. The sequencing input was peripheral blood. The receptors were gathered from a man aged 55 to 70 with acute or convalescent COVID-19. Both conserved end residues are part of each CDR3.

TRBV12-3/TRBV12-4,TRBJ1-5,CASSLVGSRSQHF
TRBV6-5,TRBJ1-4,CASKPGGEKLFF
TRBV19,TRBJ2-1,CASSMGAHASYNEQFF
TRBV27,TRBJ2-7,CASSPSIGHRIYEQYF
TRBV7-2,TRBJ2-5,CASSPRGGVETQYF
TRBV3-1/TRBV3-2,TRBJ2-3,CASRGLAGADTQYF
TRBV7-3,TRBJ1-2,CASSLSGPGQGTYGYTF
TRBV10-3,TRBJ2-7,CAILGSNGPPGEQYF
TRBV5-1,TRBJ2-2,CASSLARTGQGSNTGELFF
TRBV5-1,TRBJ1-2,CASSLYQDRHYGYTF
TRBV27,TRBJ2-3,CASSPRAVAEGHGTDTQYF
TRBV4-2,TRBJ2-1,CASSAAGTSGRSSEQFF
TRBV2,TRBJ2-5,CASRDSGAFGETQYF
TRBV5-1,TRBJ2-1,CASSVGSGSGEQFF
TRBV5-1,TRBJ2-3,CASSLGTRADTQYF
TRBV3-1/TRBV3-2,TRBJ2-1,CASSALAEQFF
TRBV11-1,TRBJ2-7,CASSPTGGSYEQYF
TRBV4-1,TRBJ2-7,CASSADRGAYEQYF
TRBV10-1,TRBJ2-7,CASNDPGLAAYEQYF
TRBV18,TRBJ1-2,CASSPDRGGGGYTF
TRBV30,TRBJ2-5,CAWTAAETQYF
TRBV27,TRBJ1-4,CASSRQLATNEKLFF
TRBV5-4,TRBJ1-1,CASSLQGVNTEAFF
TRBV5-1,TRBJ1-4,CASSGETGGDEKLFF
TRBV7-6,TRBJ1-6,CASSLRTGGFNSPLHF
TRBV7-6,TRBJ2-7,CASSPSWSSYEQYF
TRBV2,TRBJ2-7,CASSFVAALDEQYF
TRBV11-2,TRBJ1-2,CASSFGGSYGYTF
TRBV19,TRBJ2-2,CASSKGTRVTGELFF
TRBV5-6,TRBJ2-5,CASSLWVAGLQETQYF
TRBV2,TRBJ1-4,CASSPIATNEKLFF
TRBV14,TRBJ2-1,CASRVGGRAYEQFF
TRBV28,TRBJ1-5,CASSPHRVAQHF
TRBV3-1/TRBV3-2,TRBJ2-1,CARGTSGTDEQFF
TRBV27,TRBJ2-3,CASSFGQGGGTQYF
TRBV5-4,TRBJ2-1,CASSVGSGSYNEQFF
TRBV25-1,TRBJ1-2,CASSGRTGGYYGYTF
TRBV2,TRBJ2-7,CASRGDSYEQYF
TRBV30,TRBJ1-1,CAWSYALNTEAFF
TRBV3-1/TRBV3-2,TRBJ2-3,CASSQVGWREQYF
TRBV6-5,TRBJ2-7,CASSLHHRGSYEQYF
TRBV7-2,TRBJ2-3,CASSSSRTGSDTQYF
TRBV10-3,TRBJ2-5,CATLGTQETQYF
TRBV5-4,TRBJ1-6,CASSSPRLGVDSPLHF
TRBV4-2,TRBJ2-1,CASSQVRQGTYNEQFF
TRBV27,TRBJ2-3,CASSLGGQSTDTQYF
TRBV12-3/TRBV12-4,TRBJ2-7,CASSDGTAYEQYF
TRBV4-1,TRBJ1-2,CASSQGVSGDYGYTF
TRBV12-3/TRBV12-4,TRBJ1-5,CASSTGYGQPQHF
TRBV5-6,TRBJ2-3,CASSPGTSGADTQYF
TRBV19,TRBJ2-2,CASSSRQGRTGELFF
TRBV19,TRBJ2-7,CASSMGTSGYEQYF
TRBV28,TRBJ2-7,CATKPLTGEQYF